Listed below are T cell receptor beta chains from one sample, sequenced in a study of shared clonotypes between healthy human individuals. The assay was immunoSEQ multiplex PCR, and TCRdb's table has in-frame clones only and misses some. The table lists about 1.1 million clones, about four fifths of them singletons. Sample: memory CD4+ T cells from PBMCs. The receptors shown here come from a man aged 18 to 29 in good health. Some clones in this sample may be carry-over from other donors' samples. CDR3s include the opening cysteine and the closing phenylalanine or tryptophan. Each record gives: D gene, V gene, J gene, clone size, CDR3 DNA, CDR3 protein. The D gene is left open where the match is weak. The listing skips clone size in some rows; elsewhere it reads once, few, many or a size class.

d_call: .; v_call: TRBV11-2; j_call: TRBJ1-2; clone_size: few; cdr3_nt: TGTGCCAGCAGCTTATTGAGAGGTGGCTACACCTTC; cdr3_aa: CASSLLRGGYTF
d_call: .; v_call: TRBV18; j_call: TRBJ1-2; clone_size: few; cdr3_nt: TGTGCCAGCTCACCCCGGGGCACGGAAGGCTACACCTTC; cdr3_aa: CASSPRGTEGYTF
d_call: .; v_call: TRBV6-1; j_call: TRBJ1-2; clone_size: .; cdr3_nt: TGTGCCAGCAGTGAAGTAGAAGTCTATGGCTACACCTTC; cdr3_aa: CASSEVEVYGYTF
d_call: TRBD1; v_call: TRBV14; j_call: TRBJ2-6; clone_size: few; cdr3_nt: TGTGCCAGCAGCCAAGAACAGGGGTTCGGGGCCAACGTCCTGACTTTC; cdr3_aa: CASSQEQGFGANVLTF
d_call: .; v_call: TRBV7-9; j_call: TRBJ1-4; clone_size: few; cdr3_nt: TGTGCCAGCAGCTTAGGGTTAGTGGATGAAAAACTGTTTTTT; cdr3_aa: CASSLGLVDEKLFF
d_call: TRBD2; v_call: TRBV5-5; j_call: TRBJ2-1; clone_size: .; cdr3_nt: TGTGCCAGCAGCTGGACTAGCGGGGTCTACAATGAGCAGTTCTTC; cdr3_aa: CASSWTSGVYNEQFF
d_call: .; v_call: TRBV27; j_call: TRBJ1-5; clone_size: .; cdr3_nt: TGTGCCAGCAGTAAATTGGGCCCTGGGGGCAATCAGCCCCAGCATTTT; cdr3_aa: CASSKLGPGGNQPQHF
d_call: TRBD1; v_call: TRBV7-2; j_call: TRBJ2-5; clone_size: .; cdr3_nt: TGTGCCAGCAGCAAGTGGGGACAGGGGGCAGGGGAGACCCAGTACTTC; cdr3_aa: CASSKWGQGAGETQYF
d_call: .; v_call: TRBV28; j_call: TRBJ1-2; clone_size: .; cdr3_nt: TGTGCCAGCAGCCCCCCAGGTTATGGCTACACCTTC; cdr3_aa: CASSPPGYGYTF
d_call: .; v_call: TRBV19; j_call: TRBJ1-5; clone_size: many; cdr3_nt: TGTGCCAGTAGTGTCGCCGCTCATCAGCCCCAGCATTTT; cdr3_aa: CASSVAAHQPQHF
d_call: TRBD2; v_call: TRBV28; j_call: TRBJ2-3; clone_size: .; cdr3_nt: TGTGCCAGCGCCGTAGGACTAGCGGGAACAGATACGCAGTATTTT; cdr3_aa: CASAVGLAGTDTQYF
d_call: TRBD1; v_call: TRBV6-5; j_call: TRBJ1-1; clone_size: .; cdr3_nt: TGTGCCAGCAGTCGGGACAGCCTGAACACTGAAGCTTTCTTT; cdr3_aa: CASSRDSLNTEAFF
d_call: TRBD1; v_call: TRBV18; j_call: TRBJ2-1; clone_size: .; cdr3_nt: TGTGCCAGCTCACAAAGTACAGGGGCAGGTGAGCAGTTCTTC; cdr3_aa: CASSQSTGAGEQFF
d_call: .; v_call: TRBV15; j_call: TRBJ2-7; clone_size: .; cdr3_nt: TGTGCCACCAGCAGAGGCGCTCGGGAGCTAGGGTCCTACGAGCAGTACTTC; cdr3_aa: CATSRGARELGSYEQYF
d_call: .; v_call: TRBV2; j_call: TRBJ2-1; clone_size: .; cdr3_nt: TGTGCCAGCATCATAGCTGGGAGCTCCTACAATGAGCAGTTCTTC; cdr3_aa: CASIIAGSSYNEQFF
d_call: TRBD1; v_call: TRBV28; j_call: TRBJ1-5; clone_size: .; cdr3_nt: TGTGCCAGCCGCACAGCGACAGGGTTGGGGCAGCCCCAGCATTTT; cdr3_aa: CASRTATGLGQPQHF
d_call: .; v_call: TRBV10-3; j_call: TRBJ2-1; clone_size: .; cdr3_nt: TGTGCCATCAGTGAGAGACTCCGCCAGTTCTTC; cdr3_aa: CAISERLRQFF
d_call: TRBD1; v_call: TRBV28; j_call: TRBJ2-5; clone_size: .; cdr3_nt: TGTGCCAGCAGTTTATTTCGGGACAGCCTGGTTTTAAAAGAGACCCAGTACTTC; cdr3_aa: CASSLFRDSLVLKETQYF
d_call: .; v_call: TRBV2; j_call: TRBJ1-4; clone_size: few; cdr3_nt: TGTGCCGCGGCCTGGGAACGCGAAAAACTGTTTTTT; cdr3_aa: CAAAWEREKLFF
d_call: TRBD2; v_call: TRBV5-1; j_call: TRBJ2-3; clone_size: .; cdr3_nt: TGCGCCAGCAGCCCTAGCGGGAGGGCGGAGGATACGCAGTATTTT; cdr3_aa: CASSPSGRAEDTQYF
d_call: .; v_call: TRBV9; j_call: TRBJ1-2; clone_size: .; cdr3_nt: TGTGCCAGCAGCGGGGGCCCGTACTATGGCTACACCTTC; cdr3_aa: CASSGGPYYGYTF
d_call: .; v_call: TRBV27; j_call: TRBJ2-5; clone_size: .; cdr3_nt: TGTGCCAGCAGAACCGGAGGGTTAGAGACCCAGTACTTC; cdr3_aa: CASRTGGLETQYF
d_call: .; v_call: TRBV28; j_call: TRBJ2-2; clone_size: few; cdr3_nt: TGTGCCAGCAGTTTCAGGAACACCGGGGAGCTGTTTTTT; cdr3_aa: CASSFRNTGELFF
d_call: .; v_call: TRBV15; j_call: TRBJ1-2; clone_size: .; cdr3_nt: TGTGCCACCAGCAGAGCCCGACCTTCAGGGGACTATGGCTACACCTTC; cdr3_aa: CATSRARPSGDYGYTF
d_call: TRBD1; v_call: TRBV5-1; j_call: TRBJ1-1; clone_size: .; cdr3_nt: TGCGCCAGCAGCCTCGGACAGGGGGCGTTAGCTTTCTTT; cdr3_aa: CASSLGQGALAFF
d_call: TRBD1; v_call: TRBV7-2; j_call: TRBJ1-5; clone_size: .; cdr3_nt: TGTGCCAGCAGCGGCTCCGGGACAGAGAGCAATCAGCCCCAGCATTTT; cdr3_aa: CASSGSGTESNQPQHF
d_call: TRBD1; v_call: TRBV5-4; j_call: TRBJ1-4; clone_size: .; cdr3_nt: TGTGCCAGCAGCCAAGACAGGGAAGGCGGTAATGAAAAACTGTTTTTT; cdr3_aa: CASSQDREGGNEKLFF
d_call: .; v_call: TRBV11-2; j_call: TRBJ2-2; clone_size: once; cdr3_nt: TGTGCCAGCAGCTTAGCGGGGACGGGCACCGGGGAGCTGTTTTTT; cdr3_aa: CASSLAGTGTGELFF
d_call: TRBD2; v_call: TRBV7-9; j_call: TRBJ2-1; clone_size: .; cdr3_nt: TGTGCCAGCAGCCGGACTAGCGGGAGCTTCCCCTACAATGAGCAGTTCTTC; cdr3_aa: CASSRTSGSFPYNEQFF
d_call: .; v_call: TRBV7-3; j_call: TRBJ2-7; clone_size: once; cdr3_nt: TGTGCCAGCAGCCCGGACAGAATAGTTTGGTACTTC; cdr3_aa: CASSPDRIVWYF
d_call: .; v_call: TRBV6-5; j_call: TRBJ2-7; clone_size: .; cdr3_nt: TGTGCCAGCAGTTGGACCGCGACGGGAGCCTACGAGCAGTACTTC; cdr3_aa: CASSWTATGAYEQYF
d_call: TRBD2; v_call: TRBV13; j_call: TRBJ2-5; clone_size: once; cdr3_nt: TGTGCCAGCAGCTTACGAAGACTAGCGGGAGAGGGAGAGACCCAGTACTTC; cdr3_aa: CASSLRRLAGEGETQYF
d_call: TRBD1; v_call: TRBV2; j_call: TRBJ2-6; clone_size: .; cdr3_nt: TGTGCCAGCACTCCTGACAGGGGGCGTGGGGCCAACGTCCTGACTTTC; cdr3_aa: CASTPDRGRGANVLTF
d_call: .; v_call: TRBV18; j_call: TRBJ2-3; clone_size: .; cdr3_nt: TGTGCCAGCTCTCCTAGTTTTCCCACCACAGATACGCAGTATTTT; cdr3_aa: CASSPSFPTTDTQYF
d_call: TRBD1; v_call: TRBV19; j_call: TRBJ2-5; clone_size: .; cdr3_nt: TGTGCCAGTAGTATCGGGACAGGTTCAGTGACCCAGTACTTC; cdr3_aa: CASSIGTGSVTQYF
d_call: TRBD1; v_call: TRBV28; j_call: TRBJ2-5; clone_size: few; cdr3_nt: TGTGCCAGCAGTTTTCCAACAGGGGGCCAAGAGACCCAGTACTTC; cdr3_aa: CASSFPTGGQETQYF
d_call: .; v_call: TRBV6-6; j_call: TRBJ1-5; clone_size: .; cdr3_nt: TGTGCCAGCAGGGGTCACAGGGAGGATCAGCCCCAGCATTTT; cdr3_aa: CASRGHREDQPQHF
d_call: .; v_call: TRBV4-2; j_call: TRBJ2-4; clone_size: .; cdr3_nt: TGTGCCAGCAGCCAAGCTTCCCTAGCCAAAAACATTCAGTACTTC; cdr3_aa: CASSQASLAKNIQYF
d_call: TRBD1; v_call: TRBV5-1; j_call: TRBJ1-1; clone_size: .; cdr3_nt: TGCGCCAGCAGCTTGGGACAGGGGGCTGGGACTGAAGCTTTCTTT; cdr3_aa: CASSLGQGAGTEAFF
d_call: .; v_call: TRBV6-1; j_call: TRBJ2-7; clone_size: .; cdr3_nt: TGTGCCAGCAGTGACCACGGACGAACCCCGTACGAGCAGTACTTC; cdr3_aa: CASSDHGRTPYEQYF
d_call: .; v_call: TRBV5-1; j_call: TRBJ2-7; clone_size: once; cdr3_nt: TGCGCCAGCAGCTTGTCCAACTCCTACGAGCAGTACTTC; cdr3_aa: CASSLSNSYEQYF
d_call: .; v_call: TRBV30; j_call: TRBJ1-4; clone_size: .; cdr3_nt: TGTGCCTGGACCCGAGGGGGGACCCTAAGCGAAAAACTGTTTTTT; cdr3_aa: CAWTRGGTLSEKLFF
d_call: .; v_call: TRBV29-1; j_call: TRBJ1-1; clone_size: few; cdr3_nt: TGCAGCGTAGCCCCAGGGTGGGGCATGAACACTGAAGCTTTCTTT; cdr3_aa: CSVAPGWGMNTEAFF
d_call: .; v_call: TRBV5-4; j_call: TRBJ2-6; clone_size: .; cdr3_nt: TGTGCCAGCAGCTCGGCAGGGGCCGGGGCCAACGTCCTGACTTTC; cdr3_aa: CASSSAGAGANVLTF
d_call: TRBD1; v_call: TRBV28; j_call: TRBJ1-1; clone_size: .; cdr3_nt: TGTGCCAGCTCTAACCCCCAGGGGGGAGCTTTCTTT; cdr3_aa: CASSNPQGGAFF
d_call: .; v_call: TRBV28; j_call: TRBJ1-1; clone_size: .; cdr3_nt: TGTGCCAGCAGTTTCCTCCCCGGGGGTCCCTTACCTTCGAACACTGAAGCTTTCTTT; cdr3_aa: CASSFLPGGPLPSNTEAFF
d_call: .; v_call: TRBV5-1; j_call: TRBJ1-5; clone_size: .; cdr3_nt: TGCGCCAGCAGCTTGGTAGGTCTTGGCGGCAATCAGCCCCAGCATTTT; cdr3_aa: CASSLVGLGGNQPQHF
d_call: .; v_call: TRBV30; j_call: TRBJ2-3; clone_size: once; cdr3_nt: TGTGCCTGGCGTCCAGGGGGCGGGAGTACGAATACGCAGTATTTT; cdr3_aa: CAWRPGGGSTNTQYF
d_call: .; v_call: TRBV28; j_call: TRBJ2-7; clone_size: .; cdr3_nt: TGTGCCAGCAGCGTCCAATACGAGCAGTACTTC; cdr3_aa: CASSVQYEQYF
d_call: TRBD1; v_call: TRBV10-2; j_call: TRBJ2-7; clone_size: .; cdr3_nt: TGCGCCAGCAGTAAAGGACAGGGGGGCTACGAGCAGTACTTC; cdr3_aa: CASSKGQGGYEQYF
d_call: .; v_call: TRBV9; j_call: TRBJ2-5; clone_size: .; cdr3_nt: TGTGCCAGCAGCGTAGGGCCCCTAGCGCCACAAGAGACCCAGTACTTC; cdr3_aa: CASSVGPLAPQETQYF
d_call: .; v_call: TRBV11-2; j_call: TRBJ2-7; clone_size: many; cdr3_nt: TGTGCCAGCAGCTTAGCCCCAGCGACTCCCTACGAGCAGTACTTC; cdr3_aa: CASSLAPATPYEQYF